Presented here are 20 T cell receptor beta chains from one specimen sequenced in a study of cytomegalovirus exposure and HLA in healthy donors. PCR amplification relied on 60 Vbeta primers (plus 13 Jbeta primers). Only in-frame clones appear in the TCRdb table, and some are missing; sequencing was by immunoSEQ multiplex PCR. This sample yields around 65,000 clones, of which 65% to 80% are seen a single time; 15% to 20% belongs to the top ten. Sample: PBMCs. The source is a man aged 40-49 years in good health and CMV-seropositive.

The chain uses TRBV6-5 and TRBJ1-2, with TRBD1 matching 9 bases. Unmatched junction bases numbered 7, after V lost 4 bases and J lost 7 bases. Germline CDR1 is MNHEY and CDR2 is SVGAGI. This CDR3 has 14 amino acids. The CDR3 DNA is TGTGCCAGCAGTTGGGGACAGGGCACTTCTGGCTACACCTTC. It codes for CASSWGQGTSGYTF.

Only one count was recorded for this clone. CDR3 nucleotides: TGTGCCAGCAGCCGACCGGAGGCGGGTGAAAAACTGTTTTTT. It specifies CASSRPEAGEKLFF. V is TRBV5-6 and J is TRBJ1-4; no clear D gene. Germline V gene sequence: CDR1 SGHDT, CDR2 YYEEEE. This CDR3 has 14 amino acids. V lost 4 bases to trimming and J lost 7 bases, with 14 bases between them.

The rearrangement joins TRBV4-2 to TRBJ1-2; the match to TRBD1 covers 9 bases. Losses at the gene ends were 0 bases for V and 7 bases for J; bases not matched to a gene: 6. Germline lookup yields CDR1 LGHNA and CDR2 YNFKEQ. The CDR3 runs to 15 residues. In DNA form, the CDR3 reads TGTGCCAGCAGCCAAGATAGAGGGACAGGGTCTGGCTACACCTTC. Protein: CASSQDRGTGSGYTF.

The rearrangement uses TRBV5-4 and TRBJ1-1; D gene ambiguous. Germline V lookup: CDR1 SGHNT, CDR2 YYREEE (reference sequence). This CDR3 is built from 14 residues. The V and J ends lost 1 base and 4 bases respectively, with 11 bases between them. CDR3 in DNA: TGTGCCAGCAGCTTGCCCGGGATTCTCACTGAAGCTTTCTTT. It encodes CASSLPGILTEAFF. Full variable domain (rest looked up from reference TRBV5-4 and TRBJ1-1): ETGVTQSPTHLIKTRGQQVTLRCSSQSGHNTVSWYQQALGQGPQFIFQYYREEENGRGNFPPRFSGLQFPNYSSELNVNALELDDSALYLCASSLPGILTEAFFGQGTRLTVV.

This rearrangement joins TRBV30 to TRBJ2-7; TRBD2 matches 12 bases. Germline V gives CDR1 GTSNPN, CDR2 SVGIG (reference sequence). The V segment lost 3 bases and the J segment 4 bases; nucleotides outside the gene matches: 7. This CDR3 has 15 residues. The CDR3 sequence is CAWSPASGRGYEQYF. The CDR3, as DNA: TGTGCCTGGAGCCCAGCTAGCGGGAGGGGGTACGAGCAGTACTTC.

This clone was counted only a few times. The rearrangement joins TRBV21-1 to TRBJ2-5; the table's D call, TRBD1, has no DNA check behind it. TRBV21-1 is flagged as a pseudogene. The CDR3 sequence is 13 residues long. The CDR3 loop is CASNGPDQETQYF. CDR3 DNA: TGTGCCAGCAATGGGCCGGATCAAGAGACCCAGTACTTC.

The chain employs TRBV15 and TRBJ1-5, with 7 bases identical to TRBD1. Trimming removed 3 bases from V and 5 bases from J; junction bases left unmatched: 7. The CDR3 totals 15 residues. The germline CDR1 and CDR2 sequences are LNHNV and YYDKDF (reference sequence). The CDR3 coding sequence is TGTGCCACCAGCAGGGGACAGAAGGACGATCAGCCCCAGCATTTT. Translation gives CATSRGQKDDQPQHF.

The gene calls are TRBV28 and TRBJ1-2; 8 nucleotides align to TRBD1. The CDR3 is made up of 14 amino acids. Losses at the gene ends were 5 bases for V and 7 bases for J; bases not matched to a gene: 9. Germline CDR1 is MDHEN and CDR2 is SYDVKM. The CDR3: CASSRSQGAFGYTF. The CDR3 region has the DNA TGTGCCAGCAGTAGGTCGCAGGGGGCATTTGGCTACACCTTC.

V usage is TRBV11-3 and J usage is TRBJ1-5; 7 bases are shared with TRBD1. The CDR3 has 18 residues. Losses at the gene ends were 5 bases for V and 4 bases for J; bases not matched to a gene: 17. CDR1 and CDR2 (germline): SGHNT, YENEEA. In nucleotides, the CDR3 is TGTGCCAGCAGCCCCCGGTCGGGACAGATTTTCGGTAATCAGCCCCAGCATTTT. This encodes CASSPRSGQIFGNQPQHF.

The J gene is TRBJ1-2, the V gene TRBV6-6; no clear D gene. CDR1 is MNHNY and CDR2 is SVGAGI in the germline V gene (reference sequence). This CDR3 spans 12 amino acids. Trimming took 4 bases from V and 3 from J, leaving 6 bases between them. CDR3: CASSLVDYGYTF. DNA of the CDR3: TGTGCCAGCAGTTTAGTTGACTATGGCTACACCTTC.

V is TRBV19 and J is TRBJ2-7; 7 nucleotides agree with TRBD2. The CDR3 spans 17 residues. Germline assignment: CDR1 LNHDA and CDR2 SQIVND (reference sequence). The junction had 18 bases not matched to a gene; V was cut back by 5 bases and J by 5 bases. The CDR3 sequence: CASSRHKGLIRVDEQYF. Here the CDR3 DNA reads TGTGCCAGTAGTCGTCATAAGGGACTAATTAGGGTCGACGAGCAGTACTTC.

This clone was detected only once. This rearrangement joins TRBV6-5 to TRBJ2-6; D is unresolved. CDR1 is MNHEY, CDR2 SVGAGI, per germline. With 8 bases removed from V and 0 bases from J, the gap between germline ends came to 8 bases. The CDR3 covers 14 residues. The DNA for the CDR3 is TGTGCCAGCCGGGTGTTCTCTGGGGCCAACGTCCTGACTTTC. Encoded protein: CASRVFSGANVLTF.

Details on this clone: Relative to the germline gene, one junction end is altered; a read error may explain this. The CDR3 region is CASSLRREKQFSHEQYF. The CDR3 nucleotides read TGTGCCAGCAGCTTACGTCGGGAGAAGCAATTCTCCCACGAGCAGTACTTC. This chain uses TRBV7-2 with TRBJ2-7, with D possibly being TRBD2 (6 bases). The CDR3 covers 17 residues. CDR1 and CDR2 from the germline V gene are SGHTA and FQGNSA. The entire variable domain, with the rest obtained from reference TRBV7-2 and TRBJ2-7, is as follows: GAGVSQSPSNKVTEKGKDVELRCDPISGHTALYWYRQSLGQGLEFLIYFQGNSAPDKSGLPSDRFSAERTGGSVSTLTIQRTQQEDSAVYLCASSLRREKQFSHEQYFGPGTRLTVT.

In this sample, this clone turned up a few times. The chain uses TRBV5-1 and TRBJ2-7; 13 bases are shared with TRBD2. The CDR3 covers 15 residues. Germline CDR1 SGHRS, CDR2 YFSETQ. The V and J ends lost 2 bases and 2 bases, in that order; junction bases with no gene match: 1. The CDR3 nucleotides read TGCGCCAGCAGCTTCACTAGCGGGAGGGCCTACGAGCAGTACTTC. Protein sequence: CASSFTSGRAYEQYF.

V and J are TRBV7-8 and TRBJ2-5; D possibly corresponds to TRBD1 (7 bases). The CDR3 has 15 residues. From germline, CDR1 is SGHVS and CDR2 FQNEAQ. Trimming left V 8 bases short and J 5 bases short, with 21 bases between. The chain's CDR3 is CASGLQGQTRETQYF. Written as DNA, the CDR3 is TGTGCCAGCGGACTACAGGGGCAAACGAGGGAGACCCAGTACTTC.

V and J are TRBV2 and TRBJ1-5; no clear D gene. CDR1 and CDR2 from the germline V gene are SNHLY and FYNNEI. This CDR3 is 14 amino acids long. Trimming cost V 5 bases and J 3 bases, with 11 bases left between them. CDR3 coding DNA: TGTGCCAGCAGTCGCGAAACGTACAATCAGCCCCAGCATTTT. Translating gives CASSRETYNQPQHF.

V and J are TRBV7-8 and TRBJ2-1, with D perhaps TRBD2 (5 bases). Germline CDR1 SGHVS, CDR2 FQNEAQ. The V end lost 0 bases, the J end lost 2 bases, and 11 bases lay between the germline ends. The length of the CDR3 is 16 residues. The CDR3 sequence: CASSLAPADTYNEQFF. In DNA form, the CDR3 reads TGTGCCAGCAGCTTAGCGCCAGCGGATACCTACAATGAGCAGTTCTTC.

The chain combines TRBV5-6 with TRBJ2-5; maybe TRBD2 (6 bases). This CDR3 has 14 amino acids. Trimming cost V 4 bases and J 1 base, with 11 bases left between them. Per the germline V gene, CDR1 is SGHDT and CDR2 is YYEEEE. In DNA form, the CDR3 reads TGTGCCAGCAGCGGCCGGGACTTCCAAGAGACCCAGTACTTC. Its protein product is CASSGRDFQETQYF. Full variable domain (remainder filled in from reference TRBV5-6 and TRBJ2-5): DAGVTQSPTHLIKTRGQQVTLRCSPKSGHDTVSWYQQALGQGPQFIFQYYEEEERQRGNFPDRFSGHQFPNYSSELNVNALLLGDSALYLCASSGRDFQETQYFGPGTRLLVL.

The V call is TRBV7-2, the J call TRBJ2-1, with 8 positions matching TRBD2. After removal of 1 base from V and 3 bases from J, the junction contained 2 bases not matched to a gene. Per germline, CDR1 SGHTA and CDR2 FQGNSA. This CDR3 is built from 15 residues. CDR3 protein: CASSLGAGVYNEQFF. DNA for the CDR3: TGTGCCAGCAGCTTAGGAGCGGGAGTCTACAATGAGCAGTTCTTC.

The chain carries TRBV5-1 and TRBJ2-7; D not certain. The V end lost 0 bases, the J end lost 7 bases, and 17 bases lay between the germline ends. The CDR3 has 15 amino acids. CDR1 SGHRS and CDR2 YFSETQ come from the germline V gene. CDR3 coding DNA: TGCGCCAGCAGCTTGGGAGACTTACACGATAGGGAGCAGTACTTC. Translated: CASSLGDLHDREQYF. The full variable domain, rest sourced from reference TRBV5-1 and TRBJ2-7, is KAGVTQTPRYLIKTRGQQVTLSCSPISGHRSVSWYQQTPGQGLQFLFEYFSETQRNKGNFPGRFSGRQFSNSRSEMNVSTLELGDSALYLCASSLGDLHDREQYFGPGTRLTVT.